The text below deals with one TCR beta chain. Its target antigen remains unknown. No clone much larger than this one lies a single base away; base qualities are absent. In the prospective study, participants were roughly 18 to 95 years old, resided in around 25 geographic areas of the United States, and were enrolled through a virtual design. In the prospective study, participants were assigned to cohorts based on the clinical history participants reported in a screening survey and a study questionnaire. Recovered participants in ImmuneRACE Cohort 3 were defined as having two consecutive negative NP/OP PCR tests, clearance from a healthcare professional, or resolution of symptoms. Mobile phlebotomists in the prospective study collected whole blood, serum and a nasopharyngeal or oropharyngeal swab from every participant. Over a roughly 2-month period, participants in the prospective study had the option of providing additional blood draws and questionnaires. Blood samples from the prospective study were shipped frozen or at room temperature prior to DNA extraction.

The immunoSEQ Assay, a bias-controlled multiplex PCR, was used to amplify TCRbeta CDR3 regions from genomic DNA. Per the authors' processing: Nucleated cell counts per sample were estimated from amplification of reference gene primers within the assay. To quantify the absolute abundance of each unique TCRbeta CDR3 rearrangement, sequence reads were collapsed and filtered. Productive Simpson clonality was computed per sample as the square root of Simpson's diversity index over productive rearrangements. Held by TCRdb, this immuneACCESS table contains in-frame sequences only and omits some clones. Under half of the omission traces to an unresolved V gene where checked; the cause of the rest is unknown. The V and J calls and clone size are taken from that table; D and trimming were inferred from the DNA. The sample table contains 200,000 to 300,000 clones; only one count was recorded for around nine tenths of them. Under 3% of the sample is in the top ten clones.

V trim: 5 bases; J trim: 5 bases; unmatched bases: 12. Via the germline V gene, CDR1 is SGHNT and CDR2 YENEEA. Its CDR3 holds 16 amino acids, cysteine through phenylalanine. Kept here is only the CDR3 DNA, which spans 48 bases and is read in frame from base 1. The sample comes from a study of blood T cell repertoires in COVID-19 (dated by TCRdb to 2018 to 2021). General notes on the study: Samples from collaborators originated in the United States, Italy and Spain and spanned both the acute and convalescent phases of COVID-19. The material from the prospective study consisted of cDNA or gDNA derived from T cells, B-cell-depleted T cells, or PBMCs. Deeply sampled blood TCRbeta repertoires from subjects exposed to, actively infected with, or recovered from COVID-19 were included in the dataset. A freely available public database, intended as a resource for researchers studying the immune response to SARS-CoV-2, is where the repertoires were released. The samples were drawn from two sources: the first 160 participants of the ongoing ImmuneRACE study, and 1,000 to 1,500 subjects contributed by 6 global collaborators. Sample metadata almost always included a de-identified subject ID, COVID-19 status, age in years and sex. Where available, HLA class I and class II types were obtained from metadata supplied by the sample provider rather than from assay-based typing.

On the study overall, not on this receptor specifically: Clinical and demographic metadata were provided uncurated, with the amount varying by source and participant.

This TCR was recovered from a woman between 18 and 29 years old who had recovered from COVID-19. The sequenced sample was PBMCs or T cells enriched from blood (not recorded which). Recombination joined TRBV11-3 with TRBJ1-1, and TRBD1 matches 9 of the central bases. The CDR3 amino acid sequence is: CASSAPTQGARTEAFF. The bases are TGTGCCAGCAGCGCACCGACACAGGGGGCGCGAACTGAAGCTTTCTTT.